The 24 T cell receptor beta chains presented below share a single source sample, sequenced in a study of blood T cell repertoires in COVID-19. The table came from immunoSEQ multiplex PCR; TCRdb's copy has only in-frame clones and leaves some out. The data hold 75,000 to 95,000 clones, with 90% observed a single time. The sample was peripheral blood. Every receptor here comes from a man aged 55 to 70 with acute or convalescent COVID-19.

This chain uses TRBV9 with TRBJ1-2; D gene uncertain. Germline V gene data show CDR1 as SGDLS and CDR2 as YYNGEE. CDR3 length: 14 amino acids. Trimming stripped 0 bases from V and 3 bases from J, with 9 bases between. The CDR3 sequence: CASSVAPGDYGYTF. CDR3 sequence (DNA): TGTGCCAGCAGCGTAGCCCCCGGTGACTATGGCTACACCTTC.

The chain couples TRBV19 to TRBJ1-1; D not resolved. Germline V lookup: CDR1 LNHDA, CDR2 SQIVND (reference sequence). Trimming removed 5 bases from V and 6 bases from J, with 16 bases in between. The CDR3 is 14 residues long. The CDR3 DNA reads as TGTGCCAGTAGTGTATGGGCCCCGAGCTCTGAAGCTTTCTTT. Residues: CASSVWAPSSEAFF.

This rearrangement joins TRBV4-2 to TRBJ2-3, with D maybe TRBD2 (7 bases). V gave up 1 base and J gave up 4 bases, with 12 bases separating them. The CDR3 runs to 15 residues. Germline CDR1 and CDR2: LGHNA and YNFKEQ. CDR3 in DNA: TGTGCCAGCAGCCAAGGGTCGGGGGGCGCAGATACGCAGTATTTT. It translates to CASSQGSGGADTQYF.

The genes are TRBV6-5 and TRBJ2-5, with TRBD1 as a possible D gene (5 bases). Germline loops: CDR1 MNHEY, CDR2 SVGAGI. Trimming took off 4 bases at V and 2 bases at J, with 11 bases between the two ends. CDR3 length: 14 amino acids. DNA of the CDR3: TGTGCCAGCAGTTTGACCAGGGCTCAAGAGACCCAGTACTTC. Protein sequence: CASSLTRAQETQYF.

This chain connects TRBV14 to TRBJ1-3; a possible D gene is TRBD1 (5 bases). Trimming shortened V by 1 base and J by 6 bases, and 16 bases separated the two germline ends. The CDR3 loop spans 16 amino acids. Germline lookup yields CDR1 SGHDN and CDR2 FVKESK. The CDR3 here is CASSQGRGRVSNTIYF. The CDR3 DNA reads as TGTGCCAGCAGCCAAGGGCGCGGCAGGGTTTCAAACACCATATATTTT.

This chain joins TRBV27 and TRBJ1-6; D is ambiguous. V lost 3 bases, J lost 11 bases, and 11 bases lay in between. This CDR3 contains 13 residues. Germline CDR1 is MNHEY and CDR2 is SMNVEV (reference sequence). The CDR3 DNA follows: TGTGCCAGCAGTTTCGAGGGTTGGACACCCCTCCACTTT. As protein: CASSFEGWTPLHF.

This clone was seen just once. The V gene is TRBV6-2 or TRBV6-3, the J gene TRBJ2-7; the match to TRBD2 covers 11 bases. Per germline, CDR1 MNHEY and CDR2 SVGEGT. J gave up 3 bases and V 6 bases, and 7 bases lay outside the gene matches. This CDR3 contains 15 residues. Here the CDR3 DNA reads TGTGCCAGCAGCCCCCGACTAGCGGGAAACTACGAGCAGTACTTC. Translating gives CASSPRLAGNYEQYF.

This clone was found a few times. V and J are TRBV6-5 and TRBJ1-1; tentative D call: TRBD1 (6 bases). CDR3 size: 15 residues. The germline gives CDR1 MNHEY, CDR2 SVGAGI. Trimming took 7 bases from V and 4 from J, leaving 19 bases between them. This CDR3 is CASTQLGGLGTEAFF. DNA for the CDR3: TGTGCCAGCACCCAACTGGGGGGGCTGGGCACTGAAGCTTTCTTT.

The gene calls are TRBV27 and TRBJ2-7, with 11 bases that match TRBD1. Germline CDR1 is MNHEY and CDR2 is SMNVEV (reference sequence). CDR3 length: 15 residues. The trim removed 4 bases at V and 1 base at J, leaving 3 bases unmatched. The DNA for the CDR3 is TGTGCCAGCAGTTATGGGACAGGGGGTTCCTACGAGCAGTACTTC. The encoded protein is CASSYGTGGSYEQYF.

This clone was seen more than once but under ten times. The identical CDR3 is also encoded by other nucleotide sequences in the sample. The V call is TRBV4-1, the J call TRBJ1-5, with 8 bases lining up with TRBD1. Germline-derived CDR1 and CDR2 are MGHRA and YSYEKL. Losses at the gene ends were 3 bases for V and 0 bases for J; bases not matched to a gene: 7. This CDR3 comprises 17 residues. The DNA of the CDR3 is TGCGCCAGCAGCCAGGAAACAGGGGGAAATAGCAATCAGCCCCAGCATTTT. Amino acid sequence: CASSQETGGNSNQPQHF.

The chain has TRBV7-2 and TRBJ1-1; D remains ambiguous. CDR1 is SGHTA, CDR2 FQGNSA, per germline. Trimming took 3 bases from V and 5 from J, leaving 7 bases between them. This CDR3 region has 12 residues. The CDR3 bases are TGTGCCAGCAGCTTCACGGGGACTGAAGCTTTCTTT. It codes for CASSFTGTEAFF.

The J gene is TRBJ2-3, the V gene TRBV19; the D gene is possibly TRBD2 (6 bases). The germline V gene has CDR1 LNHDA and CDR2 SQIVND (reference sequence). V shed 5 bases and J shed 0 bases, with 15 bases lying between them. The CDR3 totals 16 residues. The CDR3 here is CASSFRTTTSTDTQYF. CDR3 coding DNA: TGTGCCAGTAGTTTTCGGACTACGACGAGCACAGATACGCAGTATTTT.

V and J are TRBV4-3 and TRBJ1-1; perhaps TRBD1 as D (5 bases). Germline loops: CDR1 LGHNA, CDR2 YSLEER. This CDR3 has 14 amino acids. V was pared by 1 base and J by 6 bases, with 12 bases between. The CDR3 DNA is TGCGCCAGCAGCCAAGGGACATTTTCTGCTGAAGCTTTCTTT. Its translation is CASSQGTFSAEAFF.

The CDR3 coding sequence is TGTGCCAGTAGTGAGGCGGGAGTTTCCTACGAGCAGTACTTC. This translates into CASSEAGVSYEQYF. The J gene is TRBJ2-7, the V gene TRBV19; 7 bases map to TRBD2. This CDR3 comprises 14 residues. With 5 bases clipped from V and 1 base from J, the junction kept 5 bases outside the gene matches. Looked up from germline, CDR1 is LNHDA and CDR2 is SQIVND (reference sequence).

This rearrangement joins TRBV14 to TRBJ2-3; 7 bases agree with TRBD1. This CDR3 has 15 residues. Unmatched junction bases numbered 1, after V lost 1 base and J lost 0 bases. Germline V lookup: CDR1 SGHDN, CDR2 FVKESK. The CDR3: CASSQGDRSTDTQYF. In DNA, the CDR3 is TGTGCCAGCAGCCAAGGGGACAGAAGCACAGATACGCAGTATTTT.

Written as DNA, the CDR3 is TGCGCCAGCAGCTCGGGACAGGGCTGGGATGGCTACACCTTC. Translating gives CASSSGQGWDGYTF. V and J are TRBV5-1 and TRBJ1-2, with 9 bases aligning to TRBD1. The CDR3 totals 14 residues. Germline CDR1 reads SGHRS; CDR2 reads YFSETQ. V shed 3 bases and J 6 bases; nucleotides not matched to a gene: 6. The full variable domain, in which reference TRBV5-1 and TRBJ1-2 provide the parts outside the CDR3, is KAGVTQTPRYLIKTRGQQVTLSCSPISGHRSVSWYQQTPGQGLQFLFEYFSETQRNKGNFPGRFSGRQFSNSRSEMNVSTLELGDSALYLCASSSGQGWDGYTFGSGTRLTVV.

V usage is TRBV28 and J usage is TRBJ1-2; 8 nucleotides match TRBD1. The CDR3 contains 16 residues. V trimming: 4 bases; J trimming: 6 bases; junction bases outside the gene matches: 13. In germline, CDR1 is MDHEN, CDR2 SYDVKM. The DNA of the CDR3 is TGTGCCAGCAGTTCTCCCCCCCCGGACAGGGAACATGGCTACACCTTC. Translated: CASSSPPPDREHGYTF.

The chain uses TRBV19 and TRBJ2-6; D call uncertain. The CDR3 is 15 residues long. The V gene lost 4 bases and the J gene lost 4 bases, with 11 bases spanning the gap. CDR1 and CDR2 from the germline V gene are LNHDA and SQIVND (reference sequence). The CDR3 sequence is CASSTPRSGANVLTF. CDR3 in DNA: TGTGCCAGTAGTACCCCGAGGTCCGGGGCCAACGTCCTGACTTTC.

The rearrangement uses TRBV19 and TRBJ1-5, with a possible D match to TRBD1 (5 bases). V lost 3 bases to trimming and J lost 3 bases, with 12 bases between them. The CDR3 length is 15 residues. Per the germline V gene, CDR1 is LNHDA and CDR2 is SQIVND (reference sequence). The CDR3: CASSIARVSNQPQHF. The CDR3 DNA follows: TGTGCCAGTAGTATCGCCAGGGTTTCCAATCAGCCCCAGCATTTT.

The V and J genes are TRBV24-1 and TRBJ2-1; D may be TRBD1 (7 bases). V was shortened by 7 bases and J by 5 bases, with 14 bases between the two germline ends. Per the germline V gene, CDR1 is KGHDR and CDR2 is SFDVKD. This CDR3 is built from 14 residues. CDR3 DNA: TGTGCCACCAGGCAGGGGGGAGGAGACAATGAGCAGTTCTTC. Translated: CATRQGGGDNEQFF.

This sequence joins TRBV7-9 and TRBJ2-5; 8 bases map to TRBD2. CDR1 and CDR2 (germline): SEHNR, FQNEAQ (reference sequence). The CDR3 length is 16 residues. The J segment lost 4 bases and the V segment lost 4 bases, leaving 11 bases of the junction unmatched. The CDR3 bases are TGTGCCAGCAGCTCTAGGTGGCGGGAGGAGGGAGAGACCCAGTACTTC. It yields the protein CASSSRWREEGETQYF.

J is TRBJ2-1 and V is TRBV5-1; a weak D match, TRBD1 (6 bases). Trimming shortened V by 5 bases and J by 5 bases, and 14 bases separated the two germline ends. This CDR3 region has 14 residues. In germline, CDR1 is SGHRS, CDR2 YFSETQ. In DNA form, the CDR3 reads TGCGCCAGCAGTTCTGCAAACAGGGACAATGAGCAGTTCTTC. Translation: CASSSANRDNEQFF. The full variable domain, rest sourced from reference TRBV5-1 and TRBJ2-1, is KAGVTQTPRYLIKTRGQQVTLSCSPISGHRSVSWYQQTPGQGLQFLFEYFSETQRNKGNFPGRFSGRQFSNSRSEMNVSTLELGDSALYLCASSSANRDNEQFFGPGTRLTVL.

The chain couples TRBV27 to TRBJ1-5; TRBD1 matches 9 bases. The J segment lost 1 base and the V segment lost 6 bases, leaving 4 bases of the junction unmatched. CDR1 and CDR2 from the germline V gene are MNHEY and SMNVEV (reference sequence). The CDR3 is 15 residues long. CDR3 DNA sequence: TGTGCCAGCAGGAGGGACAGGGCGAGCAATCAGCCCCAGCATTTT. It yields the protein CASRRDRASNQPQHF.

CDR3 protein: CASSESLAGGYNEQFF. CDR3 DNA sequence: TGCGCCAGCAGTGAATCACTAGCGGGAGGCTACAATGAGCAGTTCTTC. This chain uses TRBV10-2 with TRBJ2-1, with 12 bases that match TRBD2. CDR1 is WSHSY and CDR2 is SAAADI in the germline V gene. Unmatched junction bases numbered 3, after V lost 3 bases and J lost 3 bases. This CDR3 region has 16 residues.